This is a list of T cell receptor beta chains from one sample in a study of cytomegalovirus exposure and HLA in healthy donors. The table came from immunoSEQ multiplex PCR; TCRdb's copy has only in-frame clones and leaves some out. The table includes more than 95,000 clones, over 60% detected once. The sequencing sample was made of PBMCs. The origin of the receptors is a man aged 25 to 40 in good health and CMV-seropositive. Each CDR3 is given with its conserved first and last residue. Fields, in order: D gene, CDR3 length, V gene, J gene, clone size, CDR3 protein, CDR3 DNA. D genes are given only for firm matches. For some rows the clone size is stated as once, few or many, or as a class when expanded; others skip it.

>.|14|TRBV7-8|TRBJ2-1|.
CASSLGSSYNEQFF
TGTGCCAGCAGTCTCGGGAGCTCCTACAATGAGCAGTTCTTC
>TRBD2|15|TRBV5-4|TRBJ2-1|.
CASSFLGGRTDEQFF
TGTGCCAGCAGCTTTTTAGGCGGGAGAACGGATGAGCAGTTCTTC
>.|14|TRBV15|TRBJ1-2|.
CATSREDKSYGYTF
TGTGCCACCAGCAGAGAGGACAAGTCCTATGGCTACACCTTC
>TRBD2|15|TRBV6-4|TRBJ2-2|.
CASSVGLAGTGELFF
TGTGCCAGCAGTGTGGGACTAGCGGGCACCGGGGAGCTGTTTTTT
>TRBD2|14|TRBV5-4|TRBJ2-7|.
CASSLDGRATEQYF
TGTGCCAGCAGCTTGGACGGGAGGGCCACCGAGCAGTACTTC
>.|17|TRBV2|TRBJ2-2|.
CASRGDPLTANIGELFF
TGTGCCAGCAGAGGCGACCCGCTGACAGCCAACATCGGGGAGCTGTTTTTT
>TRBD1|16|TRBV4-1|TRBJ1-1|.
CASSQGWDRRIAIAFF
TGCGCCAGCAGCCAAGGGTGGGACAGGAGAATTGCCATAGCTTTCTTT
>TRBD1|15|TRBV27|TRBJ1-2|few
CASSLQGGAGYGYTF
TGTGCCAGCAGTTTACAAGGGGGCGCGGGCTATGGCTACACCTTC
>.|15|TRBV6-5|TRBJ2-5|once
CASSYSYPLPETQYF
TGTGCCAGCAGTTACTCCTACCCCCTCCCTGAGACCCAGTACTTC
>TRBD1|15|TRBV7-2|TRBJ2-7|.
CASSLALDRPLGQYF
TGTGCCAGCAGCTTAGCGTTGGACAGGCCCTTGGGGCAGTACTTC
>TRBD2|16|TRBV7-2|TRBJ2-5|.
CASSLSASGGQETQYF
TGTGCCAGCAGCTTAAGCGCTAGCGGGGGGCAGGAGACCCAGTACTTC